This T cell receptor (beta chain) was obtained from a study of T cell responses to AZD1222 COVID-19 vaccine. Study observations and caveats: Donor demographics were predominantly white British with a female majority; clonal diversity may be underestimated. Variant regions that are unmutated are reportedly the target of nearly half of spike-specific TCRs.

In this sample, this clone turned up a few times. Antigen specificity is unknown. Profiled with immunoSEQ multiplex PCR; TCRdb holds only in-frame clones, not every one. The repertoire includes about 130,000 clones, roughly 92% of them detected once, and about 3.7% sits in the top ten. V was clipped by 0 bases and J by 2 bases, with 9 bases between them. The germline CDR1 and CDR2 sequences are SGHRS and YFSETQ. The CDR3 runs to 14 residues. The TCR originated in an adult in good health. The input for sequencing was peripheral blood, taken on day 0 of AZD1222 vaccination. The V call is TRBV5-1, the J call TRBJ2-7; D is undetermined. In DNA, the CDR3 is TGCGCCAGCAGCTTGGGGCAGCGCCCCTACGAGCAGTACTTC. Encoded protein: CASSLGQRPYEQYF. The full variable domain, with the rest looked up from reference TRBV5-1 and TRBJ2-7, is KAGVTQTPRYLIKTRGQQVTLSCSPISGHRSVSWYQQTPGQGLQFLFEYFSETQRNKGNFPGRFSGRQFSNSRSEMNVSTLELGDSALYLCASSLGQRPYEQYFGPGTRLTVT.